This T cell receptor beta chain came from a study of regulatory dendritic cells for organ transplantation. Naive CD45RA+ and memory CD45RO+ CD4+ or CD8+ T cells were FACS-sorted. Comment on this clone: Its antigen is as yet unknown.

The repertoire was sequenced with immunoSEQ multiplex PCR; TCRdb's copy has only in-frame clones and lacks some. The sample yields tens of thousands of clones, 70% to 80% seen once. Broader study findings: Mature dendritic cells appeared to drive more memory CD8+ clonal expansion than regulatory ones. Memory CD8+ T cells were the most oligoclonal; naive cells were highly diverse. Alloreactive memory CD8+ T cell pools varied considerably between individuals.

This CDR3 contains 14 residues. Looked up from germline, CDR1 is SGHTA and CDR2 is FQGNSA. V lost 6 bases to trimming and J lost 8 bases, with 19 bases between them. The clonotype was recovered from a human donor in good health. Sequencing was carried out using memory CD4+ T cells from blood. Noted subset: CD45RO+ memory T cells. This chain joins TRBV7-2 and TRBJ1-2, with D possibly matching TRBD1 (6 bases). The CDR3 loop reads CASSFYGQYEGYTF. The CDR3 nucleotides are TGTGCCAGCAGTTTTTATGGACAGTATGAGGGCTACACCTTC.